These 27 T cell receptor beta chains came from one sample sequenced in a study of CD8 T cells in ankylosing spondylitis. Each CDR3 protein is one row after TCRdb ran MiXCR on the 5' RACE reads. The repertoire has about 340,000 distinct CDR3 sequences, 20% to 25% of them found once; the top ten carry 10% to 15%. The sequenced material came from blood, either unsorted or a sorted T cell fraction (not recorded which). The receptors stem from a male donor with ankylosing spondylitis or in good health (not recorded which).

This clonotype was found a few times. J is TRBJ2-5 and V is TRBV6-5, with D tentatively TRBD2 (6 bases). This CDR3 spans 16 amino acids. Trimming left V 2 bases short and J 1 base short, with 14 bases between. Germline loops: CDR1 MNHEY, CDR2 SVGAGI. In nucleotides, the CDR3 is TGTGCCAGCAGTTACGAGGTGGAGGGGCCCCAAGAGACCCAGTACTTC. Protein: CASSYEVEGPQETQYF.

This clonotype occurred a few times. V gene TRBV29-1 combines with J gene TRBJ1-2, with 9 bases lining up with TRBD1. Per the germline V gene, CDR1 is SQVTM and CDR2 is ANQGSEA. V was pared by 7 bases and J by 4 bases, with 4 bases of the junction left unmatched. There are 12 residues in the CDR3. CDR3 coding DNA: TGCAGCGCGCTACAGGGGGCCTATGGCTACACCTTC. This codes for CSALQGAYGYTF.

The rearrangement links TRBV7-2 to TRBJ2-2; TRBD1 matches 7 bases. There are 15 residues in the CDR3. The J segment lost 1 base and the V segment lost 4 bases, leaving 3 bases of the junction unmatched. Germline V gene sequence: CDR1 SGHTA, CDR2 FQGNSA. The CDR3 DNA sequence: TGTGCCAGCAGCTCCTGGACAGGGAACACCGGGGAGCTGTTTTTT. Residues: CASSSWTGNTGELFF.

The chain carries TRBV6-5 and TRBJ2-1, with 9 bases fitting TRBD2. The V and J ends lost 2 bases and 4 bases, in that order; junction bases with no gene match: 3. The germline CDR1 and CDR2 sequences are MNHEY and SVGAGI. The CDR3 covers 15 residues. CDR3 region: CASSYSSGGYNEQFF. The CDR3 nucleotides are TGTGCCAGCAGTTACAGTAGCGGGGGTTACAATGAGCAGTTCTTC.

The sample holds a few counts of this clonotype. The gene calls are TRBV27 and TRBJ2-7; TRBD2 is a possible D gene (5 bases). There are 18 residues in the CDR3. Trimming removed 5 bases from V and 1 base from J, with 24 bases in between. Germline loops: CDR1 MNHEY, CDR2 SMNVEV (reference sequence). The chain's CDR3 is CASSKRATLTSGSYEQYF. The CDR3 DNA sequence: TGTGCCAGCAGTAAGAGGGCCACACTGACAAGTGGATCCTACGAGCAGTACTTC.

This rearrangement joins TRBV30 to TRBJ2-2, with D hard to call. V dropped 3 bases and J dropped 2 bases, with 7 bases sitting between them. Germline loops: CDR1 GTSNPN, CDR2 SVGIG (reference sequence). The CDR3 is made up of 13 amino acids. The CDR3 nucleotides read TGTGCCTGGAGAGACGGTAACACCGGGGAGCTGTTTTTT. This encodes CAWRDGNTGELFF.

The sample holds a few counts of this clonotype. The rearrangement joins TRBV12-5 to TRBJ2-7; D is uncertain. CDR1 and CDR2 from the germline V gene are LGHNT and FRNRAP. The CDR3 is 9 amino acids. V dropped 7 bases and J dropped 6 bases, with 4 bases sitting between them. CDR3 in DNA: TGTGCTAGTGCCCTCGAGCAGTACTTC. Its protein product is CASALEQYF. Combining the CDR3 with reference TRBV12-5 and TRBJ2-7 gives the whole variable domain DARVTQTPRHKVTEMGQEVTMRCQPILGHNTVFWYRQTMMQGLELLAYFRNRAPLDDSGMPKDRFSAEMPDATLATLKIQPSEPRDSAVYFCASALEQYFGPGTRLTVT.

The table lists this clonotype with a few counts. The chain has TRBV5-1 and TRBJ2-3; no firm D call. Trimming pared 3 bases from V and 5 bases from J, leaving 16 bases between. This CDR3 is built from 15 residues. In germline, CDR1 is SGHRS, CDR2 YFSETQ. The CDR3 nucleotides are TGCGCCAGCAGCTGCTCGACGTCCGATCAAGATACGCAGTATTTT. It encodes CASSCSTSDQDTQYF.

This clonotype was observed a handful of times. The rearrangement links TRBV4-1 to TRBJ2-5; D unresolved. The CDR3 is 12 residues long. V lost 2 bases and J lost 4, with 5 bases in between. From germline, CDR1 is MGHRA and CDR2 YSYEKL. Here the CDR3 DNA reads TGCGCCAGCAGCCAACCCGGAGAGACCCAGTACTTC. This translates into CASSQPGETQYF.

The rearrangement links TRBV30 to TRBJ2-5; D possibly matches TRBD1 or TRBD2 (5 bases each). The CDR3 length is 13 residues. CDR1 is GTSNPN, CDR2 SVGIG, per germline (reference sequence). V was clipped by 5 bases and J by 7 bases, with 17 bases between them. The CDR3 reads CAWGRASGMTQYF. CDR3 sequence (DNA): TGTGCCTGGGGGCGGGCCTCAGGGATGACCCAGTACTTC.

At least ten counts were recorded for this clonotype. The chain is built from TRBV6-5 and TRBJ2-3; 10 bases align to TRBD2. V lost 6 bases, J lost 0 bases, and 3 bases stayed unmatched. The CDR3 covers 15 residues. The germline gives CDR1 MNHEY, CDR2 SVGAGI. CDR3 coding DNA: TGTGCCAGCAGCTATAGCGGGGGGAGCACAGATACGCAGTATTTT. Its translation: CASSYSGGSTDTQYF.

In its sample, this clonotype was seen a few times. This sequence joins TRBV10-2 and TRBJ2-1; 9 bases fit TRBD1. The CDR3 is 14 residues long. The ends lost 10 bases at V and 3 bases at J; junction bases unmatched: 7. CDR1 WSHSY and CDR2 SAAADI come from the germline V gene. The CDR3 sequence: CAKGTGPDYNEQFF. CDR3 nucleotide sequence: TGCGCCAAAGGGACAGGGCCTGACTACAATGAGCAGTTCTTC.

This clonotype was detected only once. The gene calls are TRBV20-1 and TRBJ2-5; D may be TRBD1 (6 bases). The CDR3 contains 12 residues. Trimming shortened V by 3 bases and J by 5 bases, and 10 bases separated the two germline ends. CDR1 DFQATT and CDR2 SNEGSKA come from the germline V gene (reference sequence). The CDR3 spells CSARDRAETQYF. CDR3 nucleotides: TGCAGTGCTAGGGACAGAGCGGAGACCCAGTACTTC.

This clonotype has only a few counts. As DNA, the CDR3 is TGTGCCAGCAGCAACCCAATTGATGAAGCTTTCTTT. Its translation: CASSNPIDEAFF. This sequence joins TRBV21-1 and TRBJ1-1. TRBV21-1 is a documented pseudogene. The length of the CDR3 is 12 residues.

About this clonotype itself: At one boundary the junction diverges from the germline segment, which might be a read error. This rearrangement joins TRBV20-1 to TRBJ2-2; D is possibly TRBD2 (5 bases). CDR3 length equals 19 residues. Germline CDR1 reads DFQATT; CDR2 reads SNEGSKA (reference sequence). CDR3 nucleotides: TGCACTGCTACCAGAAAGCCCGAGTGGTCGCGGGTGGGCGCCGGGGAGCTGTTTTTT. This sequence encodes CTATRKPEWSRVGAGELFF.

This clonotype came up once. V usage is TRBV7-9 and J usage is TRBJ2-1, with D possibly TRBD2 on 7 matching bases. CDR1 and CDR2 from the germline V gene are SEHNR and FQNEAQ (reference sequence). This CDR3 comprises 13 residues. V was cut by 4 bases and J by 9 bases, with 13 bases left in between. The CDR3 DNA sequence: TGTGCCAGCAGCTCCCGGGGGGCGGTTGAGCAGTTCTTC. The encoded protein is CASSSRGAVEQFF.

This chain links TRBV29-1 with TRBJ1-2; D perhaps matches TRBD1 (6 bases). The CDR3 is made up of 11 amino acids. Germline lookup yields CDR1 SQVTM and CDR2 ANQGSEA. Trimming took 6 bases from V and 8 from J, leaving 13 bases between them. The CDR3 sequence is CSVYRDSGYTF. The DNA for the CDR3 is TGCAGCGTGTACAGGGATTCCGGCTACACCTTC.

Only a few counts were recorded for this clonotype. The V call is TRBV6-1, the J call TRBJ2-1; 8 bases match TRBD1. Trimming at V came to 6 bases and at J to 7 bases, leaving 14 bases not matched to a gene. The CDR3 covers 16 residues. Germline V gene sequence: CDR1 MNHNS, CDR2 SASEGT. Here the CDR3 DNA reads TGTGCCAGCAGCCCAACTCGGACAGGGCCACGGAATGAGCAGTTCTTC. Translation: CASSPTRTGPRNEQFF.

This clonotype was observed at least ten times. The V and J genes are TRBV12-3 or TRBV12-4 and TRBJ2-4, with D tentatively TRBD2 (5 bases). This CDR3 has 17 amino acids. Deletions cut 2 bases from V and 0 bases from J, with 14 bases between. The CDR3 loop reads CASSLYGADLAKNIQYF. In nucleotides, the CDR3 is TGTGCCAGCAGTTTATACGGAGCGGATTTAGCCAAAAACATTCAGTACTTC.

The chain recombines TRBV27 with TRBJ1-2, with D hard to call. Trimming cost V 3 bases and J 0 bases, with 11 bases left between them. The length of the CDR3 is 15 residues. Germline V gene sequence: CDR1 MNHEY, CDR2 SMNVEV (reference sequence). The CDR3 loop is CASSFDPLANYGYTF. DNA for the CDR3: TGTGCCAGCAGTTTCGACCCGTTAGCTAACTATGGCTACACCTTC.

There are a few counts of this clonotype. This chain uses TRBV12-3 or TRBV12-4 with TRBJ2-7, with TRBD2 matching over 8 bases. The CDR3 has 17 residues. Trimming at V came to 5 bases and at J to 1 base, leaving 13 bases not matched to a gene. The chain's CDR3 is CASSQPSSGARSYEQYF. Here the CDR3 DNA reads TGTGCCAGCAGTCAACCAAGTAGCGGGGCAAGATCCTACGAGCAGTACTTC.

This clonotype was observed at least ten times. The chain carries TRBV12-3 or TRBV12-4 and TRBJ2-3; 8 nucleotides match TRBD1. The CDR3 runs to 15 residues. The J segment lost 2 bases and the V segment lost 3 bases, leaving 4 bases of the junction unmatched. Here the CDR3 reads CASSFDRGFTDTQYF. In DNA, the CDR3 is TGTGCCAGCAGTTTTGACAGGGGTTTCACAGATACGCAGTATTTT.

This clonotype occurred a few times. This chain joins TRBV2 and TRBJ2-7; possibly TRBD2 for D (6 bases). Germline assignment: CDR1 SNHLY and CDR2 FYNNEI. Trimming shortened V by 6 bases and J by 0 bases, and 12 bases separated the two germline ends. This CDR3 has 14 residues. For the CDR3, the DNA is TGTGCCAGCAGGGCGGGACTCCGCTCCTACGAGCAGTACTTC. It encodes CASRAGLRSYEQYF. Drawing the rest from reference TRBV2 and TRBJ2-7, the complete variable domain is EPEVTQTPSHQVTQMGQEVILRCVPISNHLYFYWYRQILGQKVEFLVSFYNNEISEKSEIFDDQFSVERPDGSNFTLKIRSTKLEDSAMYFCASRAGLRSYEQYFGPGTRLTVT.

The chain couples TRBV12-3 or TRBV12-4 to TRBJ2-5; D assignment may be TRBD1 or TRBD2 (6 bases each). The V gene lost 5 bases and the J gene lost 4 bases, with 20 bases spanning the gap. The CDR3 runs to 16 residues. The CDR3, as DNA: TGTGCCAGCAGTCCCCGTAGGGGGAGGTGGGGAGAGACCCAGTACTTC. Translating gives CASSPRRGRWGETQYF.

This clonotype came up a few times. V and J are TRBV12-3 or TRBV12-4 and TRBJ1-1; no clear D gene. The CDR3 is 15 residues long. Trimming removed 1 base at V and 2 bases at J, with 11 bases between. In DNA, the CDR3 is TGTGCCAGCAGTTTAGGGTTCGGGGTTAACACTGAAGCTTTCTTT. Protein: CASSLGFGVNTEAFF.

The rearrangement uses TRBV14 and TRBJ1-2; D remains ambiguous. CDR1 and CDR2 from the germline V gene are SGHDN and FVKESK. The CDR3 totals 15 residues. The V gene lost 0 bases and the J gene lost 4 bases, with 12 bases spanning the gap. In DNA form, the CDR3 reads TGTGCCAGCAGCCAAGATCTATTGGGGAGCTATGGCTACACCTTC. This gives the protein CASSQDLLGSYGYTF.

In this sample, this clonotype turned up a few times. The gene calls are TRBV2 and TRBJ2-6; maybe TRBD2 (6 bases). Trimming left V 6 bases short and J 0 bases short, with 18 bases between. Germline-derived CDR1 and CDR2 are SNHLY and FYNNEI. This CDR3 region has 18 residues. The CDR3, as DNA: TGTGCCAGCAGACCACCGGGACTCGCTAACTCTGGGGCCAACGTCCTGACTTTC. Its protein is CASRPPGLANSGANVLTF.